This T cell receptor beta chain derives from a study of OX40 agonist ivuxolimab in advanced cancers. For context, the study as a whole: Ivuxolimab was a fully human IgG2 agonistic monoclonal antibody targeting the costimulatory receptor OX40 (CD134). Patients were allowed to have had prior anti-PD-1, anti-PD-L1 or anti-CTLA-4 therapy, and around 40% of the dose-escalation patients had previously received checkpoint inhibitors. The dose-escalation cohort was about 87% male with a mean age of approximately 60 years, ranging from roughly 23 to 80. Of the 50 to 55 patients in dose escalation, around 19 had hepatocellular carcinoma, some 15 had melanoma, 9 had renal cell carcinoma and 9 had head and neck cancer. Intravenous ivuxolimab was administered to patients every 2 weeks at six dose levels: 0.01, 0.1, 0.3, 1.5, 3 and 10 mg/kg. Partial responses were achieved by three dose-escalation patients, of whom one had hepatocellular carcinoma and two had cutaneous melanoma. The paper covers the monotherapy dose-escalation part of the phase I ivuxolimab trial, which included N ≈ 50 patients. Peripheral TCRbeta sequencing aimed to test whether ivuxolimab altered TCR sequence diversity and caused clonal T-cell expansion.

In the case of this clone: Its antigen target is currently unknown. Per-base quality was not reported, and no clone a single base away is much larger than it.

Patients with a history of autoimmune disease or receiving systemic immunosuppression were excluded from the trial. In every dose cohort, peripheral blood was drawn for TCR sequencing at baseline, cycle 4 day 1, and cycle 7 day 1. The samples were drawn from a first-in-human, open-label, multicenter phase I dose-escalation trial of ivuxolimab. Adults with locally advanced or metastatic melanoma, renal cell carcinoma, hepatocellular carcinoma or head and neck squamous cell carcinoma were enrolled in the trial. CD4+ and CD8+ T cells were sorted separately from peripheral blood before TCR sequencing. Reading the germline V gene gives CDR1 MNHEY and CDR2 SVGAGI. The CDR3 measures 15 amino acids from cysteine to phenylalanine. Only the CDR3 part of the read is kept: 45 bases, read in frame from the first base. V is cut by 4 bases and J by 0 bases, and the space between the germline ends is 10 bases. For sequencing of the TCRbeta CDR3 region, genomic DNA was extracted from the sorted cells. The immunoSEQ Assay was used for sequencing of TCRbeta CDR3 regions. The clones in this table, taken by TCRdb from immuneACCESS, are in-frame only. Not every clone is retained; where verified, under half of the shortfall comes from an unresolved V gene, and the cause of the rest is unknown. The sample contains roughly 61,000 clones, over 80% of them found a single time. Together, the top ten hold over 3% of the sample.

The study at large found these results: Low levels of normalized T-cell clonal expansion were also seen in some nonresponding patients. Clonal expansion of both CD4+ and CD8+ blood T cells was observed from baseline to week 6 at doses 0.1 to 3.0 mg/kg. In the 0.1-3.0 mg/kg groups, partial responders had among the lowest normalized peripheral clonal expansion, particularly in CD8+ T cells. Which antigens the clonally expanded peripheral T cells were specific for was not determined. After ivuxolimab, expanded clones were on average more numerous among CD8+ T cells than among CD4+ T cells.

Sequenced here: CD4+ or CD8+ T cells sorted from blood, sampled in a trial of the OX40 agonist ivuxolimab. The TCR was taken from an adult with an advanced solid tumor such as melanoma, head and neck, liver or kidney cancer. The rearranged segments are TRBV6-5 and TRBJ1-5, with no confidently assigned D gene. The DNA sequence follows: TGTGCCAGCAGTTTCGTTCTTCGTAGCAATCAGCCCCAGCATTTT. Its protein product is CASSFVLRSNQPQHF.